The present T cell receptor (beta chain) was sequenced within a study of blood T cell repertoires in COVID-19. TCRdb's table, derived via immunoSEQ multiplex PCR, lists solely in-frame clones and lacks some. The sample shows roughly 86,000 clones, 75% to 95% of them seen only once. The V end was cut by 2 bases, the J end by 1 base, with 8 bases between. This CDR3 comprises 15 residues. Per germline, CDR1 SGHVS and CDR2 FNYEAQ. This sequence was found in a woman in her forties or fifties in a cohort sampled during active COVID-19. The sequencing input was peripheral blood. V and J are TRBV7-6 and TRBJ2-2, with a tentative D call TRBD2 (5 bases). Here the CDR3 reads CASSLRRENTGELFF. CDR3 in DNA: TGTGCCAGCAGCTTAAGACGGGAGAACACCGGGGAGCTGTTTTTT.